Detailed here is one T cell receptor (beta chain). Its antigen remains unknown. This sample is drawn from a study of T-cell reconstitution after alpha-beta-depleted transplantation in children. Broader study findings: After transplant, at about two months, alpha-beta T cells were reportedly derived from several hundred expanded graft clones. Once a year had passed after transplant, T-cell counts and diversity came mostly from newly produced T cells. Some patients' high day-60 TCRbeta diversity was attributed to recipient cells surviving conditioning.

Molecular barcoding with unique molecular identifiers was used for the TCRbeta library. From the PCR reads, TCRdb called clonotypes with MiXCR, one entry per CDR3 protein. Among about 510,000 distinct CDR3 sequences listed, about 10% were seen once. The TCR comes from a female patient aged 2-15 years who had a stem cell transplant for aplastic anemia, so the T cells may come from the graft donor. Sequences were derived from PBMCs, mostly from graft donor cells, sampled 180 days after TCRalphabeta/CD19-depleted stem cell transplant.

CDR3 DNA sequence: TGCGCCAGCACCGGCGGGAGGTACCATTACAATGAGCAGTTCTTC. Translating it yields CASTGGRYHYNEQFF. The V call is TRBV5-1, the J call TRBJ2-1, with 8 bases lining up with TRBD2. Germline V gene lookup returns CDR1 SGHRS and CDR2 YFSETQ. Unmatched junction bases numbered 9, after V lost 6 bases and J lost 4 bases. The CDR3 length is 15 residues.